This T cell receptor (beta chain) appears in the sequencing data of a study of cytomegalovirus exposure and HLA in healthy donors. About the study: Of the donors genotyped, several hundred in all, 81% fell in the Caucasian-associated ancestry cluster. Study-level results: In a later analysis, common viral pathogens appeared linked to several of the most significant clusters. Information on immune exposure was restricted to one variable (CMV serostatus).

Primers: 60 Vbeta forward and 13 Jbeta reverse. Original processing notes: A later analysis counted around 80 million unique TCR beta chains, around 11 million shared. Sequencing was performed with immunoSEQ multiplex PCR; in TCRdb, only in-frame clones are kept and a portion is missing. That table furnishes V, J and clone size, whereas the DNA furnished D and trimming. This repertoire shows around 190,000 clones, roughly 75% found once; its top ten account for 4.5% to 5.5%. Germline-derived CDR1 and CDR2 are SEHNR and FQNEAQ (reference sequence). CDR3 length: 15 residues. The ends were cut back, 1 base at V and 3 bases at J, with 13 bases in the middle. On this clone: The target antigen is unknown.

The TCR sequence derives from a man aged 30 to 45 in good health and CMV-seropositive. The gene calls are TRBV7-9 and TRBJ2-7; D is perhaps TRBD2 (6 bases). The sample comprised PBMCs. CDR3 DNA: TGTGCCAGCAGCTTAGGCCGGGAGTGGGACTACGAGCAGTACTTC. The encoded protein is CASSLGREWDYEQYF.